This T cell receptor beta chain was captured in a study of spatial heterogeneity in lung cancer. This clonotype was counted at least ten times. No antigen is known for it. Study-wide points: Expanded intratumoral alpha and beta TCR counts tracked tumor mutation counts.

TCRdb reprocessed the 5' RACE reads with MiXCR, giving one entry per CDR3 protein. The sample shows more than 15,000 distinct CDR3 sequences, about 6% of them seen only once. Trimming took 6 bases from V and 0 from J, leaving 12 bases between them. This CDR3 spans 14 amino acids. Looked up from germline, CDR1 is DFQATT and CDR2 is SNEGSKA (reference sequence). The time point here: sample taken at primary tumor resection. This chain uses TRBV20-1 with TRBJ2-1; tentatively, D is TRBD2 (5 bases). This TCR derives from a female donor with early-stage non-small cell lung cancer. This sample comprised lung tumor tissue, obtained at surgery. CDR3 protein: CSAMDWRSYNEQFF. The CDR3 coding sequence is TGCAGTGCCATGGACTGGCGCTCCTACAATGAGCAGTTCTTC.